These T cell receptor beta chains were read from a single sample in a study of blood T cell repertoires in COVID-19. The assay was immunoSEQ multiplex PCR, and TCRdb's table has in-frame clones only and misses some. This sample carries a few hundred thousand clones, around 85% of them seen once, and the ten largest clones take approximately 3.6%. Sequencing was carried out using peripheral blood. The source is a woman between 18 and 30 years old with acute or convalescent COVID-19. CDR3s include the opening cysteine and the closing phenylalanine or tryptophan. D genes are given only for firm matches. Clone size is shown for a subset of rows, as once, few, many or a class of expanded clone.

>.|TRBV7-2|TRBJ1-1|.
TGTGCCAGCAGCTTAGGAGGGAGACAAATATGGAACACTGAAGCTTTCTTT
CASSLGGRQIWNTEAFF
>.|TRBV4-2|TRBJ2-1|TRBD2
TGTGCCAGCAGCCAAGATAGTATACGCGGGGGGGCCTACAATGAGCAGTTCTTC
CASSQDSIRGGAYNEQFF
>.|TRBV11-2|TRBJ1-1|.
TGTGCCAGCAGCTCTGAAGGGGATTATAACACTGAAGCTTTCTTT
CASSSEGDYNTEAFF
>.|TRBV18|TRBJ2-7|.
TGTGCCAGCTCACCTCGTTACAGGGCGCTCCCTAAGGAGCAGTACTTC
CASSPRYRALPKEQYF
>.|TRBV24-1|TRBJ1-1|.
TGTGCCACCTCCCAGAACGGGGGGGCTAGTTTCTTT
CATSQNGGASFF
>once|TRBV5-6|TRBJ2-5|TRBD2
TGTGCCAGCAGCTTAGGACTAGCGGAGACCCTCCGGGAGACCCAGTACTTC
CASSLGLAETLRETQYF
>.|TRBV24-1|TRBJ2-3|.
TGTGCCACCAGTGACCGGGATCATGGTTCATATACGCAGTATTTT
CATSDRDHGSYTQYF
>.|TRBV6-1|TRBJ2-5|TRBD2
TGTGCCAGCAGTGAACCCAGACTAGCGGGCCTCCAAGAGACCCAGTACTTC
CASSEPRLAGLQETQYF
>few|TRBV3-1/TRBV3-2|TRBJ1-1|TRBD1
TGTGCCAGCAGCCAATCAACAGGGGGCACTGAAGCTTTCTTT
CASSQSTGGTEAFF
>.|TRBV7-3|TRBJ2-5|TRBD2
TGTGCCAGCAGCGAACTAGCGGGAGTCCAAGAGACCCAGTACTTC
CASSELAGVQETQYF
>.|TRBV4-2|TRBJ2-1|.
TGTGCCAGCAGCTCCGACAGTTACAATGAGCAGTTCTTC
CASSSDSYNEQFF
>.|TRBV6-5|TRBJ1-5|.
TGTGCCAGCAGCTCCAGGGCGGAACAGCCCCAGCATTTT
CASSSRAEQPQHF
>.|TRBV13|TRBJ2-1|.
TGTGCCAGCAGCTTAGGGGGCCTTGTCAATGAGCAGTTCTTC
CASSLGGLVNEQFF
>.|TRBV6-5|TRBJ1-6|.
TGTGCCAGCAGCGGGTCAGGGAAGGTCTCACCCCTCCACTTT
CASSGSGKVSPLHF
>.|TRBV7-3|TRBJ2-5|.
TGTGCCAGCAGCTTAGCGGTGACGAAGACCCAGTACTTC
CASSLAVTKTQYF
>.|TRBV19|TRBJ2-7|TRBD1
TGTGCCAGTAGCTCAGGGGGCGTGTACGAGCAGTACTTC
CASSSGGVYEQYF
>.|TRBV30|TRBJ1-1|.
TGTGCCTGGAGTCCGGAGCGGGATGAAGCTTTCTTT
CAWSPERDEAFF
>.|TRBV5-1|TRBJ1-1|TRBD1
TGCGCCAGCAGCTATGCCCCTGAGGGGGCAGGGAATATAAACACTGAAGCTTTCTTT
CASSYAPEGAGNINTEAFF
>.|TRBV27|TRBJ2-1|TRBD2
TGTGCCAGCAGTTTATCGATAGGACTAGCGGGAGAGGGTGAGCAGTTCTTC
CASSLSIGLAGEGEQFF
>.|TRBV12-5|TRBJ2-3|.
TGTGCTAGTGGTTTGCATGGGGGGGGCCGCCGGGCAGATACGCAGTATTTT
CASGLHGGGRRADTQYF
>few|TRBV5-1|TRBJ2-2|TRBD2
TGCGCCAGCAGCTGGGCGGGGGCCGGGGAGCTGTTTTTT
CASSWAGAGELFF
>.|TRBV9|TRBJ2-7|TRBD1
TGTGCCAGCAGCGTAGTGACAGGGTCCGAGCAGTACTTC
CASSVVTGSEQYF
>.|TRBV7-7|TRBJ2-3|TRBD1
TGTGCCAGCAGCTTGGGGACAGATAGCACAGATACGCAGTATTTT
CASSLGTDSTDTQYF
>.|TRBV3-1/TRBV3-2|TRBJ1-1|.
TGTGCCAGCAGGGAGGGATTCATGAACACTGAAGCTTTCTTT
CASREGFMNTEAFF
>.|TRBV7-6|TRBJ1-4|TRBD1
TGTGCCAGCAGCTTAGCGGAACAGGGGGCGGTTACAACTAATGAAAAACTGTTTTTT
CASSLAEQGAVTTNEKLFF
>.|TRBV7-7|TRBJ2-1|TRBD2
TGTGCCAGCAGCTTTGGGTTAGCGGGCCCTAACAATGAGCAGTTCTTC
CASSFGLAGPNNEQFF
>.|TRBV3-1/TRBV3-2|TRBJ2-5|TRBD1
TGTGCCAGCAGCCACTGGACAGGGGATCAGGGGACCCAGTACTTC
CASSHWTGDQGTQYF
>few|TRBV6-1|TRBJ1-1|.
TGTGCCAGCAGTGAAGTCGACTTGAACACTGAAGCTTTCTTT
CASSEVDLNTEAFF
>.|TRBV19|TRBJ2-5|.
TGTGCCAGTAGGACCGGGACTGGGGAAGAAGAGACCCAGTACTTC
CASRTGTGEEETQYF
>.|TRBV18|TRBJ1-5|.
TGTGCCAGCTCGGTGGGCCCCGATCAGGACCAGCATTTT
CASSVGPDQDQHF
>.|TRBV5-4|TRBJ2-3|TRBD2
TGTGCCAGCAGCTTGCCGGCGGGAGGGCCAGATACGCAGTATTTT
CASSLPAGGPDTQYF
>.|TRBV23-1|TRBJ1-3|.
TGCGCCAGCAGTCAATGGACGGACTACTCTGGAAACACCATATATTTT
CASSQWTDYSGNTIYF
>.|TRBV5-1|TRBJ1-4|.
TGCGCCAGCAGCTCCGATGGATGGAGCGAAAAACTGTTTTTT
CASSSDGWSEKLFF
>.|TRBV30|TRBJ1-5|.
TGTGCCTGGAGTGTAAGGAGTTTCAATCAGCCCCAGCATTTT
CAWSVRSFNQPQHF